These 15 T cell receptor beta chains share one sample of origin, sequenced in a study of T cells in Graves' hyperthyroidism and ophthalmopathy (dated by TCRdb to the late 2010s). To prepare the library, multiplex PCR was applied. TCRdb records Illumina HiSeq 2000 as the sequencer. TCR beta CDR3 regions were amplified from RNA transcripts. For the first round of RT-PCR on the TCR CDR3, the HTBI primer set was used together with the Qiagen OneStep RT-PCR kit. TCRdb trimmed the raw reads at Q25, called clones with MiXCR and kept productive beta chains. For every CDR3 protein sequence, its rows merge into one entry that carries the most common genes and DNA. Counted in this sample were a few hundred thousand distinct CDR3 sequences; about half of them appeared once. Of the sample, roughly 8.2% is held by the ten largest clones. Material for sequencing was peripheral blood or thyroid tissue (not recorded which). These receptors all stem from a woman aged 18-30 years with Graves' hyperthyroidism. Donor details come from another sample of the same person, matched by shared clones.

To note about this clonotype: The CDR3 does not close with the conserved phenylalanine or tryptophan, likely indicating a read error. CDR3 loop: CASTLQNTNTEAFS. In nucleotides, the CDR3 is TGTGCCAGCACCCTCCAGAATACGAACACTGAAGCTTTCTCT. The rearrangement uses TRBV7-9 and TRBJ1-1, with unresolved D. Trimming cost V 7 bases and J 1 base, with 13 bases left between them. CDR3 size: 14 residues. The V gene's germline CDR1 is SEHNR and CDR2 FQNEAQ (reference sequence).

V gene TRBV10-3 combines with J gene TRBJ2-1; D is unclear. The V end was cut by 3 bases, the J end by 6 bases, with 3 bases between. The germline CDR1 and CDR2 sequences are ENHRY and SYGVKD. This CDR3 has 11 amino acids. CDR3 protein: CAISDFNEQFF. CDR3 nucleotides: TGTGCCATCAGTGACTTCAATGAGCAGTTCTTC.

V and J are TRBV7-3 and TRBJ2-5; D possibly corresponds to TRBD1 (5 bases). With 2 bases removed from V and 2 bases from J, the gap between germline ends came to 15 bases. The CDR3 sequence is 16 residues long. The germline CDR1 and CDR2 sequences are SGHTA and FQGTGA. The CDR3 sequence: CASSLGAPGGQETQYF. The CDR3, as DNA: TGTGCCAGCAGCTTAGGGGCGCCGGGTGGTCAAGAGACCCAGTACTTC. Complete variable domain (other parts from reference TRBV7-3 and TRBJ2-5): GAGVSQTPSNKVTEKGKYVELRCDPISGHTALYWYRQSLGQGPEFLIYFQGTGAADDSGLPNDRFFAVRPEGSVSTLKIQRTERGDSAVYLCASSLGAPGGQETQYFGPGTRLLVL.

The sample holds a few counts of this clonotype. The chain combines TRBV14 with TRBJ2-7; no reliable D call. Germline V gene data show CDR1 as SGHDN and CDR2 as FVKESK. The CDR3 extends over 13 amino acids. V gave up 3 bases and J gave up 2 bases, with 8 bases separating them. CDR3 residues: CASSHENAYEQYF. CDR3 sequence (DNA): TGTGCCAGCAGCCATGAGAACGCCTACGAGCAGTACTTC.

This clonotype was detected only once. The rearrangement uses TRBV5-1 and TRBJ2-7, with 7 bases identical to TRBD1. From germline, CDR1 is SGHRS and CDR2 YFSETQ. The CDR3 totals 12 residues. J lost 2 bases, V lost 7 bases, and 3 bases had no gene match. The CDR3 DNA follows: TGCGCCAGCCGGGACAGTACCTACGAGCAGTACTTC. It specifies CASRDSTYEQYF. Combining the CDR3 with reference TRBV5-1 and TRBJ2-7 gives the whole variable domain KAGVTQTPRYLIKTRGQQVTLSCSPISGHRSVSWYQQTPGQGLQFLFEYFSETQRNKGNFPGRFSGRQFSNSRSEMNVSTLELGDSALYLCASRDSTYEQYFGPGTRLTVT.

This sequence joins TRBV7-8 and TRBJ1-1; possible D gene TRBD1, 6 bases. The V end lost 4 bases, the J end lost 6 bases, and 15 bases lay between the germline ends. The CDR3 has 14 amino acids. Germline CDR1 is SGHVS and CDR2 is FQNEAQ. The CDR3 bases are TGTGCCAGCAGCTACCACGGGGGCTCTCCTGAAGCTTTCTTT. It encodes CASSYHGGSPEAFF.

This clonotype was counted a few times. The chain recombines TRBV2 with TRBJ1-5; D unclear. The CDR3 consists of 13 residues. Per the germline V gene, CDR1 is SNHLY and CDR2 is FYNNEI. The V end lost 6 bases, the J end lost 4 bases, and 10 bases lay between the germline ends. Here the CDR3 reads CASRDIRNQPQHF. In DNA, the CDR3 is TGTGCCAGCAGGGATATACGGAATCAGCCCCAGCATTTT.

This clonotype was detected ten times or more. V usage is TRBV6-6 and J usage is TRBJ1-2, with TRBD1 matching 8 bases. The CDR3 is 12 amino acids. CDR1 is MNHNY and CDR2 is SVGAGI in the germline V gene (reference sequence). The J segment lost 7 bases and the V segment lost 11 bases, leaving 9 bases of the junction unmatched. CDR3 bases: TGTGCCGTATCGACAGGGGCGATTGGCTACACCTTC. Translating it yields CAVSTGAIGYTF.

There are many counts of this clonotype. Written as DNA, the CDR3 is TGTGCCAGCAGCTCTAGCTTGGTTGAAGCTTTCTTT. Its protein product is CASSSSLVEAFF. The V and J genes are TRBV7-9 and TRBJ1-1, with D uncertain. The CDR3 consists of 12 residues. Germline-derived CDR1 and CDR2 are SEHNR and FQNEAQ (reference sequence). V was pared by 4 bases and J by 7 bases, with 10 bases between.

Only a few counts were recorded for this clonotype. This chain uses TRBV7-9 with TRBJ2-5; 9 nucleotides agree with TRBD2. This CDR3 has 14 amino acids. Trimming removed 4 bases from V and 5 bases from J; junction bases left unmatched: 5. Germline V gene data show CDR1 as SEHNR and CDR2 as FQNEAQ (reference sequence). In DNA, the CDR3 is TGTGCCAGCAGCTCTAGCGGGATCGAGGAGACCCAGTACTTC. Translation: CASSSSGIEETQYF.

This rearrangement joins TRBV14 to TRBJ1-6; no definite D call. CDR3 size: 13 residues. In germline, CDR1 is SGHDN, CDR2 FVKESK. V shed 4 bases and J shed 7 bases, with 8 bases lying between them. CDR3 in DNA: TGTGCCAGCAGCCCTGACGGGAATTCACCCCTCCACTTT. It codes for CASSPDGNSPLHF. The full variable domain, with the rest looked up from reference TRBV14 and TRBJ1-6, is EAGVTQFPSHSVIEKGQTVTLRCDPISGHDNLYWYRRVMGKEIKFLLHFVKESKQDESGMPNNRFLAERTGGTYSTLKVQPAELEDSGVYFCASSPDGNSPLHFGNGTRLTVT.

The chain is built from TRBV2 and TRBJ2-7, with 8 bases matching TRBD1. With 5 bases clipped from V and 4 bases from J, the junction kept 10 bases outside the gene matches. Germline CDR1 reads SNHLY; CDR2 reads FYNNEI. The CDR3 is 15 residues long. CDR3: CASSSSDRVGYEQYF. The DNA of the CDR3 is TGTGCCAGCAGTTCGTCGGACAGGGTTGGGTACGAGCAGTACTTC.

This clonotype was seen a few times. This chain uses TRBV6-5 with TRBJ1-4; the D gene is possibly TRBD1 (6 bases). V was pared by 6 bases and J by 2 bases, with 13 bases between. The CDR3 contains 15 residues. In germline, CDR1 is MNHEY, CDR2 SVGAGI. The CDR3 here is CASRAGVNTNEKLFF. Here the CDR3 DNA reads TGTGCCAGCAGGGCAGGGGTTAACACTAATGAAAAACTGTTTTTT.

This clonotype was picked up a small number of times. V usage is TRBV7-9 and J usage is TRBJ2-5; TRBD2 might be the D (5 bases). CDR1 SEHNR and CDR2 FQNEAQ come from the germline V gene (reference sequence). This CDR3 is built from 15 residues. The germline V and J ends were trimmed by 4 bases and 2 bases, with 14 bases remaining between them. CDR3 in DNA: TGTGCCAGCAGCTCCTACAGCGGCCGGCAAGAGACCCAGTACTTC. It is translated as CASSSYSGRQETQYF.

The chain carries TRBV6-5 and TRBJ2-7; TRBD1 matches at 7 bases. Germline V gene sequence: CDR1 MNHEY, CDR2 SVGAGI. Losses at the gene ends were 0 bases for V and 5 bases for J; bases not matched to a gene: 7. CDR3 length equals 15 residues. The CDR3 DNA reads TGTGCCAGCAGTTACTCCCCCAGGGGGTACGACGAGCAGTACTTC. Its translation: CASSYSPRGYDEQYF.